The 26 T cell receptor beta chains reported below all come from one sample, sequenced in a study of blood T cell repertoires in COVID-19. The data were produced by immunoSEQ multiplex PCR, yet TCRdb's version contains in-frame clones alone and is incomplete. This sample carries about 49,000 clones, roughly 84% of them seen once, and the ten largest clones take roughly 1.5%. The sequenced sample consisted of peripheral blood. The receptor source for this set is a man aged 45-65 years with acute or convalescent COVID-19.

The chain uses TRBV7-2 and TRBJ2-4, with 9 bases identical to TRBD1. The CDR3 covers 16 residues. Germline V CDR1 and CDR2: SGHTA, FQGNSA. V dropped 5 bases and J dropped 0; count of bases not matched to a gene: 5. The CDR3 DNA reads TGTGCCAGCAGCATCGGACAGGGGCTAGCCAAAAACATTCAGTACTTC. This translates into CASSIGQGLAKNIQYF. The full variable domain, completed using reference TRBV7-2 and TRBJ2-4, is GAGVSQSPSNKVTEKGKDVELRCDPISGHTALYWYRQSLGQGLEFLIYFQGNSAPDKSGLPSDRFSAERTGGSVSTLTIQRTQQEDSAVYLCASSIGQGLAKNIQYFGAGTRLSVL.

The gene calls are TRBV4-3 and TRBJ1-2; 12 bases match TRBD1. The CDR3 spans 16 residues. V shed 1 base, J shed 6 bases, and the junction held 6 bases outside the gene matches. Germline CDR1 reads LGHNA; CDR2 reads YSLEER. This CDR3 reads CASSQVPGQGADGYTF. The CDR3 DNA sequence: TGCGCCAGCAGCCAAGTACCGGGACAGGGGGCCGATGGCTACACCTTC.

This rearrangement joins TRBV6-5 to TRBJ1-3; D call uncertain. Germline assignment: CDR1 MNHEY and CDR2 SVGAGI. V lost 6 bases to trimming and J lost 4 bases, with 16 bases between them. This CDR3 is 15 amino acids long. CDR3 sequence reads: CASSAFGVAGNTIYF. The CDR3 region has the DNA TGTGCCAGCAGCGCGTTCGGGGTAGCAGGAAACACCATATATTTT.

This clone appeared a single time. This sequence joins TRBV10-1 and TRBJ2-2; 9 nucleotides align to TRBD1. V lost 8 bases to trimming and J lost 3 bases; unmatched junction nucleotides: 1. Germline loops: CDR1 WNHNN, CDR2 SYGVQD (reference sequence). There are 13 residues in the CDR3. The CDR3 loop reads CASGTGYTGELFF. Here the CDR3 DNA reads TGCGCCAGCGGGACAGGGTACACCGGGGAGCTGTTTTTT.

CDR3 bases: TGTGCCAGCAGCCTTTCTCCGGTCTCCTACAATGAGCAGTTCTTC. Protein product: CASSLSPVSYNEQFF. This chain uses TRBV7-2 with TRBJ2-1; D is undetermined. V was shortened by 5 bases and J by 0 bases, with 11 bases between the two germline ends. Germline CDR1 is SGHTA and CDR2 is FQGNSA. CDR3 size: 15 residues.

V usage is TRBV4-2 and J usage is TRBJ1-2, with D perhaps matching TRBD1 (5 bases). V was shortened by 1 base and J by 4 bases, with 10 bases between the two germline ends. Looked up from germline, CDR1 is LGHNA and CDR2 is YNFKEQ. The CDR3 is 14 amino acids. Here the CDR3 reads CASSQVTESYGYTF. The CDR3 nucleotides read TGTGCCAGCAGCCAAGTGACAGAGAGCTATGGCTACACCTTC.

The chain is built from TRBV7-2 and TRBJ2-3; 8 bases are a match to TRBD2. The V gene's germline CDR1 is SGHTA and CDR2 FQGNSA. V was pared by 6 bases and J by 2 bases, with 4 bases of the junction left unmatched. The CDR3 is 14 amino acids. Here the CDR3 reads CASRRAGDTDTQYF. The CDR3 coding sequence is TGTGCCAGCAGAAGAGCGGGGGACACAGATACGCAGTATTTT.

J is TRBJ2-1 and V is TRBV9; 12 bases align to TRBD2. Germline values: CDR1 SGDLS, CDR2 YYNGEE. The ends lost 3 bases at V and 6 bases at J; junction bases unmatched: 1. This CDR3 comprises 14 residues. The CDR3 here is CASSEGLAGNEQFF. The CDR3 region has the DNA TGTGCCAGCAGCGAGGGACTAGCGGGCAATGAGCAGTTCTTC.

The DNA for the CDR3 is TGTGCTAGTGGTGCGCGGTTCCCCACCTCCGAGGTGTTTTTT. It translates to CASGARFPTSEVFF. The chain recombines TRBV12-5 with TRBJ1-4, with unresolved D. The CDR3 extends over 14 amino acids. Trimming stripped 5 bases from V and 15 bases from J, with 22 bases between. Germline V gene lookup returns CDR1 LGHNT and CDR2 FRNRAP.

The chain is built from TRBV30 and TRBJ1-5, with 8 bases fitting TRBD1. Germline V CDR1 and CDR2: GTSNPN, SVGIG (reference sequence). CDR3 length: 15 amino acids. J gave up 2 bases and V 2 bases, and 5 bases lay outside the gene matches. CDR3 region: CAWSTGGSGNQPQHF. CDR3 nucleotides: TGTGCCTGGAGTACAGGGGGGTCAGGCAATCAGCCCCAGCATTTT.

The chain is built from TRBV5-6 and TRBJ1-2; D ambiguous. CDR1 and CDR2 (germline): SGHDT, YYEEEE. The CDR3 loop spans 15 amino acids. Trimming removed 7 bases from V and 0 bases from J, with 16 bases in between. The CDR3 DNA reads TGTGCCAGCCTTCAACGGAGGGTCCCTAACTATGGCTACACCTTC. Its translation: CASLQRRVPNYGYTF.

The chain couples TRBV18 to TRBJ1-2, with D uncertain. The length of the CDR3 is 12 residues. The V gene lost 3 bases and the J gene lost 6 bases, with 8 bases spanning the gap. CDR1 and CDR2 (germline): KGHSH, LQKENI. CDR3 amino acids: CASSPGSDGYTF. The CDR3 region has the DNA TGTGCCAGCTCACCGGGCTCTGATGGCTACACCTTC.

The rearrangement uses TRBV30 and TRBJ1-2, with 7 bases that match TRBD1. Germline V CDR1 and CDR2: GTSNPN, SVGIG (reference sequence). With 4 bases clipped from V and 6 bases from J, the junction kept 5 bases outside the gene matches. The CDR3 is made up of 12 amino acids. CDR3 DNA: TGTGCCTGGATGTCAGGGGGGCATGGCTACACCTTC. Its protein product is CAWMSGGHGYTF.

V is TRBV7-2 and J is TRBJ2-1; the match to TRBD2 covers 9 bases. J was trimmed by 6 bases and V by 6 bases; bases with no gene match: 12. This CDR3 contains 16 residues. The V gene's germline CDR1 is SGHTA and CDR2 FQGNSA. The chain's CDR3 is CASRQSGGFRGNEQFF. The CDR3 DNA reads TGTGCCAGCAGACAAAGCGGGGGGTTTCGGGGCAATGAGCAGTTCTTC. The variable domain in full, with the rest retrieved from reference TRBV7-2 and TRBJ2-1, is GAGVSQSPSNKVTEKGKDVELRCDPISGHTALYWYRQSLGQGLEFLIYFQGNSAPDKSGLPSDRFSAERTGGSVSTLTIQRTQQEDSAVYLCASRQSGGFRGNEQFFGPGTRLTVL.

The chain recombines TRBV12-3 or TRBV12-4 with TRBJ2-5, with D perhaps matching TRBD2 (5 bases). V lost 3 bases and J 2 bases, leaving 7 bases between the germline ends. This CDR3 has 13 residues. CDR3 coding DNA: TGTGCCAGCAGTTTGGGCGGGCAAGAGACCCAGTACTTC. It specifies CASSLGGQETQYF.

The rearrangement uses TRBV2 and TRBJ2-7; the match to TRBD2 covers 7 bases. CDR3 length equals 14 residues. V lost 2 bases to trimming and J lost 6 bases; unmatched junction nucleotides: 7. Germline lookup yields CDR1 SNHLY and CDR2 FYNNEI. CDR3 DNA sequence: TGTGCCAGCAGTGAACTGCGGGAGCTAGTCGAGCAGTACTTC. It yields the protein CASSELRELVEQYF.

The chain links TRBV4-1 to TRBJ1-5; TRBD1 aligns across 8 bases. Germline V gene lookup returns CDR1 MGHRA and CDR2 YSYEKL. Unmatched junction bases numbered 8, after V lost 0 bases and J lost 7 bases. The CDR3 is 16 residues long. The CDR3 DNA reads TGCGCCAGCAGCCAAGATCAGGGACAGGTGAGCCAGCCCCAGCATTTT. Its protein product is CASSQDQGQVSQPQHF.

J is TRBJ2-7 and V is TRBV19, with D perhaps TRBD1 (9 bases). V shed 3 bases and J shed 5 bases, with 20 bases lying between them. Germline loops: CDR1 LNHDA, CDR2 SQIVND (reference sequence). The CDR3 covers 16 residues. As DNA, the CDR3 is TGTGCCAGTAGTATTAGCGGGACAGGGTCGGTGGACGAGCAGTACTTC. It translates to CASSISGTGSVDEQYF.

In its sample, this clone was seen a few times. The gene calls are TRBV6-2 or TRBV6-3 and TRBJ1-5, with D perhaps TRBD1 (5 bases). The CDR3 sequence is 18 residues long. Germline CDR1 and CDR2: MNHEY and SVGEGT. Trimming removed 6 bases from V and 1 base from J, with 22 bases in between. In DNA, the CDR3 is TGTGCCAGCAGCTCCACGGGGGTGCCCCCCTGGAGCAATCAGCCCCAGCATTTT. Protein: CASSSTGVPPWSNQPQHF.

The rearrangement links TRBV30 to TRBJ1-5; unclear D gene. Germline CDR1 GTSNPN, CDR2 SVGIG (reference sequence). The CDR3 is 12 amino acids. V was clipped by 5 bases and J by 7 bases, with 12 bases between them. The CDR3 spells CAWGQSVQPQHF. The DNA of the CDR3 is TGTGCCTGGGGTCAAAGCGTACAGCCCCAGCATTTT. Full variable domain (rest looked up from reference TRBV30 and TRBJ1-5): SQTIHQWPATLVQPVGSPLSLECTVEGTSNPNLYWYRQAAGRGLQLLFYSVGIGQISSEVPQNLSASRPQDRQFILSSKKLLLSDSGFYLCAWGQSVQPQHFGDGTRLSIL.

Here the CDR3 DNA reads TGTGCCAGCAGGCTGACAGGGTGGGGTCAGCCCCAGCATTTT. Encoded protein: CASRLTGWGQPQHF. The chain is built from TRBV28 and TRBJ1-5, with 7 positions matching TRBD1. This CDR3 is 14 amino acids long. Germline V gene sequence: CDR1 MDHEN, CDR2 SYDVKM. J was trimmed by 6 bases and V by 6 bases; bases with no gene match: 8.

This clone was seen a handful of times. The rearrangement joins TRBV6-5 to TRBJ2-7; TRBD1 agrees at 8 bases. Germline-derived CDR1 and CDR2 are MNHEY and SVGAGI. The V segment lost 6 bases and the J segment 4 bases; nucleotides outside the gene matches: 11. This CDR3 has 15 amino acids. Written as DNA, the CDR3 is TGTGCCAGCAGGGACACCGGACAGGGAGGATACGAGCAGTACTTC. Translation: CASRDTGQGGYEQYF.

This clone was picked up one time. V and J are TRBV30 and TRBJ2-1, with TRBD1 matching 10 bases. The length of the CDR3 is 15 residues. CDR1 and CDR2 from the germline V gene are GTSNPN and SVGIG (reference sequence). The J segment lost 3 bases and the V segment lost 0 bases, leaving 2 bases of the junction unmatched. The CDR3 sequence is CAWSVGTGVYNEQFF. The CDR3 coding sequence is TGTGCCTGGAGTGTAGGGACAGGGGTCTACAATGAGCAGTTCTTC.

V gene TRBV18 combines with J gene TRBJ2-3, with 7 nucleotides matching TRBD2. Germline trimming cut 3 bases from V and 2 bases from J; bases unmatched to any gene: 5. Germline V gene lookup returns CDR1 KGHSH and CDR2 LQKENI. There are 15 residues in the CDR3. In DNA, the CDR3 is TGTGCCAGCTCACCGGGGGGGTGGGCCACAGATACGCAGTATTTT. Protein: CASSPGGWATDTQYF.

This chain links TRBV7-2 with TRBJ2-1; 8 nucleotides align to TRBD1. The CDR3 is 13 amino acids. Trimming took 4 bases from V and 10 from J; bases not matched to a gene: 6. From germline, CDR1 is SGHTA and CDR2 FQGNSA. In DNA, the CDR3 is TGTGCCAGCAGCTCGCAGGGGGCGGCGGAGCAGTTCTTC. Its translation: CASSSQGAAEQFF.

The rearrangement joins TRBV7-2 to TRBJ1-2; D remains ambiguous. Between the trimmed V and J ends, which lost 5 bases and 4 bases, there was a span of 11 bases. Germline V gene lookup returns CDR1 SGHTA and CDR2 FQGNSA. This CDR3 has 13 amino acids. The CDR3 is CASSPEGFYGYTF. CDR3 DNA sequence: TGTGCCAGCAGCCCCGAGGGATTCTATGGCTACACCTTC.